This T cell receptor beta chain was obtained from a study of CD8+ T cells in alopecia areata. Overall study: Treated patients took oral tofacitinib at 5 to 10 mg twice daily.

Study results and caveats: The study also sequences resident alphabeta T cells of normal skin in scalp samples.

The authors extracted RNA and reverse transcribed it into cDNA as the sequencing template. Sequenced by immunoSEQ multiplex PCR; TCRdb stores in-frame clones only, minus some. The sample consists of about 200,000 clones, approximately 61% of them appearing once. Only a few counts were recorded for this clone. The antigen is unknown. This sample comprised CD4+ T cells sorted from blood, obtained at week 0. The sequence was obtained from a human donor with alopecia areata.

The CDR3 coding sequence is TGCGCCAGCAGCCGGGGACTCGTCGGTGTGGCCACAGATACGCAGTATTTT. Protein: CASSRGLVGVATDTQYF. V usage is TRBV5-1 and J usage is TRBJ2-3; possibly TRBD2 for D (6 bases). Germline assignment: CDR1 SGHRS and CDR2 YFSETQ. The CDR3 has 17 residues. The V and J ends lost 4 bases and 2 bases respectively, with 20 bases between them. Full variable domain (outside the CDR3, taken from reference TRBV5-1 and TRBJ2-3): KAGVTQTPRYLIKTRGQQVTLSCSPISGHRSVSWYQQTPGQGLQFLFEYFSETQRNKGNFPGRFSGRQFSNSRSEMNVSTLELGDSALYLCASSRGLVGVATDTQYFGPGTRLTVL.